The TCR beta chain described here comes from a study of technical replicates of blood from a few donors (dated by TCRdb to about 2017). Taken from the germline V gene, the CDR1 and CDR2 loops are SGDLS and YYNGEE. Trimming leaves V shorter by 3 bases and J shorter by 5 bases, with the junction holding 3 bases beyond the gene matches. The CDR3 runs 15 residues from the cysteine to the phenylalanine. Only the CDR3 portion is preserved as DNA: 45 bases, with reading frame beginning at the first base. With respect to this clone: The clone's antigen remains unknown. The sample holds no much larger clone one base away, and base qualities are not on file.

Libraries were prepared through the immunoSEQ multiplex PCR assay. Entries here come from immuneACCESS through TCRdb and include only in-frame sequences with V and J called. Some clones fail to appear in such tables; in the studies checked, an unresolved V gene covers under half of the shortfall, and the cause of the remainder is unknown. Recorded for this sample are nearly 80,000 clones; approximately 93% of them occurred a single time. The ten largest make up about 0.41% of the sample. The clonotype originates from a human donor in good health. The sequencing sample was made of T cells isolated from PBMCs. The chain was built from TRBV9 and TRBJ2-1; 12 junctional bases match TRBD2. The CDR3 sequence is CASSASSGRDNEQFF. The DNA sequence is as follows: TGTGCCAGCAGCGCCTCTAGCGGGAGGGACAATGAGCAGTTCTTC.